This T cell receptor beta chain was sequenced in a study of T-cell reconstitution after alpha-beta-depleted transplantation in children. Points from the study as a whole: The origin of alpha-beta T cells about two months after transplant was reportedly several hundred expanded graft clones. Most T-cell counts and diversity one year after the transplant came from T cells that were newly produced.

About this clonotype itself: Its antigen is unknown.

During its preparation, the TCRbeta library received unique molecular identifiers. In TCRdb, the PCR reads were re-called with MiXCR into one record per CDR3 protein. The sample records some 840,000 distinct CDR3 sequences, under 20% being singletons. The V gene lost 3 bases and the J gene lost 7 bases, with 15 bases spanning the gap. The CDR3 totals 15 residues. The sample in question was PBMCs, mostly from graft donor cells, obtained 360 days after TCRalphabeta/CD19-depleted stem cell transplant. The gene calls are TRBV12-3 or TRBV12-4 and TRBJ1-4; the D is unclear. This clonotype originated in a male patient under 18 who had a stem cell transplant for acute lymphoblastic leukemia, so the T cells may come from the graft donor. CDR3 region: CASSFGRAYGEKLFF. In DNA form, the CDR3 reads TGTGCCAGCAGTTTCGGGAGGGCCTATGGTGAAAAACTGTTTTTT.